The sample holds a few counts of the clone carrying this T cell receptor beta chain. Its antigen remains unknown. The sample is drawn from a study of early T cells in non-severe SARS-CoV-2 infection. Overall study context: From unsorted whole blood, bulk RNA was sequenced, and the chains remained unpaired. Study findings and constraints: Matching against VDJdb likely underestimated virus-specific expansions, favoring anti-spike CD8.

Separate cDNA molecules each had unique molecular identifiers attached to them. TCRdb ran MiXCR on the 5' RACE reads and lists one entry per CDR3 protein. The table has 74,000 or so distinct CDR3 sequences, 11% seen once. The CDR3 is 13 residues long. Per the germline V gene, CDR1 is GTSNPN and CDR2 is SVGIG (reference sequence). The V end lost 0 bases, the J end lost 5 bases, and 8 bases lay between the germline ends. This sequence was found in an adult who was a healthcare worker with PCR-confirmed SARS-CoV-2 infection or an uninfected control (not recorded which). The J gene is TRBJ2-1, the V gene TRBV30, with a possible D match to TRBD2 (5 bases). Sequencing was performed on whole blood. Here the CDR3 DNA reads TGTGCCTGGAGTGTACTGCGGGACAATGAGCAGTTCTTC. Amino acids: CAWSVLRDNEQFF.